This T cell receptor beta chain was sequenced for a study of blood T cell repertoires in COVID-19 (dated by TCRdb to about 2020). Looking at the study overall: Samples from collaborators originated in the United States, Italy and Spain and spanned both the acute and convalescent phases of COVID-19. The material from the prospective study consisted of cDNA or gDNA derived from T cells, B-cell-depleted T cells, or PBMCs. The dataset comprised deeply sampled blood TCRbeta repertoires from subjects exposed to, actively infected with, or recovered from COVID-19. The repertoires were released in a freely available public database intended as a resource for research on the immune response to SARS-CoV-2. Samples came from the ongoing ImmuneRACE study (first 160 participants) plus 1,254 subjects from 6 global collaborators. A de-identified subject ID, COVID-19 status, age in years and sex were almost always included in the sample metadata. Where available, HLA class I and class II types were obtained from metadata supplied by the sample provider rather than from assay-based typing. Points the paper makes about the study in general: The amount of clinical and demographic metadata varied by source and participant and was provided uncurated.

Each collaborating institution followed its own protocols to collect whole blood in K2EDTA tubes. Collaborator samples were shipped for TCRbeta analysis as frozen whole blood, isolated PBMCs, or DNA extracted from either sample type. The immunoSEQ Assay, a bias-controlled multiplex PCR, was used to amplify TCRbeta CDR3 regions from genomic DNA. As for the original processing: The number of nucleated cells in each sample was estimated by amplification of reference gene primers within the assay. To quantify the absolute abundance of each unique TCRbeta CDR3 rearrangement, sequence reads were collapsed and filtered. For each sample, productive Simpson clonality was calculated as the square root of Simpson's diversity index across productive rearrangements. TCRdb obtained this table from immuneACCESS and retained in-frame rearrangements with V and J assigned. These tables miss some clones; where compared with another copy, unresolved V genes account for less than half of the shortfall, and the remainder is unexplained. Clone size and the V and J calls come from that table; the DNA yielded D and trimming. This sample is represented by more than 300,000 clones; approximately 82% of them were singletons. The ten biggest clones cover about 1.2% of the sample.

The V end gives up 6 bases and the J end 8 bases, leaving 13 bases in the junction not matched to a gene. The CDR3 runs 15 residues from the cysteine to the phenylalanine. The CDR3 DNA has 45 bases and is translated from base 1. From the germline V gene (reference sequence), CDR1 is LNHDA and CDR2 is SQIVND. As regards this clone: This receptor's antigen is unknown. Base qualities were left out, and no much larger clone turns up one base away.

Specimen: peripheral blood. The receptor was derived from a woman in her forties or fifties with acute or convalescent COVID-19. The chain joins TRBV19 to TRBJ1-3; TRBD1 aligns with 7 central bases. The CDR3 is CASSFPGQPWDTIYF. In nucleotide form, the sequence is TGTGCCAGTAGCTTCCCGGGACAGCCCTGGGACACCATATATTTT.